This passage covers 25 T cell receptor beta chains from one sample sequenced in a study of blood T cell repertoires in COVID-19. The data were produced by immunoSEQ multiplex PCR, yet TCRdb's version contains in-frame clones alone and is incomplete. The sample lists under 200,000 clones; about 93% were seen once. The sample consisted of peripheral blood. These receptors all come from a man in his fifties with acute or convalescent COVID-19.

This clone was recorded once. CDR3 protein: CSALSAWVAGGRLNNEQFF. DNA for the CDR3: TGCAGCGCCTTAAGTGCGTGGGTAGCGGGGGGCCGGTTGAACAATGAGCAGTTCTTC. This chain uses TRBV29-1 with TRBJ2-1, with 10 bases aligning to TRBD2. J lost 5 bases, V lost 7 bases, and 23 bases had no gene match. The CDR3 length is 19 residues. Per the germline V gene, CDR1 is SQVTM and CDR2 is ANQGSEA.

The gene calls are TRBV6-2 or TRBV6-3 and TRBJ2-6; TRBD2 matches at 8 bases. The J segment lost 4 bases and the V segment lost 1 base, leaving 9 bases of the junction unmatched. The CDR3 totals 18 residues. Germline lookup yields CDR1 MNHEY and CDR2 SVGEGT. The CDR3 bases are TGTGCCAGCAGTTACTTAAGCGGGAGCTTCGGGGGGGCCAACGTCCTGACTTTC. The encoded protein is CASSYLSGSFGGANVLTF.

On this clone: An end of the junction differs from the germline gene, which may be a read error. The chain links TRBV7-9 to TRBJ2-7; D is uncertain. This CDR3 comprises 11 residues. CDR1 SEHNR and CDR2 FQNEAQ come from the germline V gene (reference sequence). CDR3 bases: TGTGCCAGCAGCCTCACTACGCTTCTGCGCTTC. Translation gives CASSLTTLLRF.

This rearrangement joins TRBV3-1 (or the pseudogene TRBV3-2) to TRBJ1-1; D ambiguous. CDR3 length: 11 amino acids. Deletions cut 2 bases from V and 7 bases from J, with 5 bases between. Germline V gene lookup returns CDR1 LGHDT and CDR2 YNNKEL (reference sequence). The CDR3 here is CASSQYGEAFF. CDR3 bases: TGTGCCAGCAGCCAATACGGTGAAGCTTTCTTT.

The chain couples TRBV24-1 to TRBJ1-2; tentative D call: TRBD1 (6 bases). Trimming cost V 3 bases and J 5 bases, with 15 bases left between them. The CDR3 is 15 amino acids. Germline CDR1 is KGHDR and CDR2 is SFDVKD. CDR3 sequence reads: CATSDPTQGTYGYTF. The DNA of the CDR3 is TGTGCCACCAGTGATCCTACACAGGGAACGTATGGCTACACCTTC.

The rearrangement links TRBV5-1 to TRBJ2-1; 7 positions match TRBD2. Per the germline V gene, CDR1 is SGHRS and CDR2 is YFSETQ. This CDR3 has 15 residues. J lost 7 bases, V lost 4 bases, and 11 bases had no gene match. The CDR3 region is CASSREGGKSNEQFF. CDR3 nucleotide sequence: TGCGCCAGCAGCCGTGAGGGAGGGAAGTCAAATGAGCAGTTCTTC.

This chain links TRBV9 with TRBJ1-6; perhaps TRBD1 as D (5 bases). Trimming took 3 bases from V and 7 from J, leaving 11 bases between them. CDR3 size: 14 residues. CDR1 is SGDLS, CDR2 YYNGEE, per germline. CDR3 in DNA: TGTGCCAGCAGCGGGGGGGGAGTCAATTCACCCCTCCACTTT. Translating gives CASSGGGVNSPLHF. Full variable domain (missing parts from reference TRBV9 and TRBJ1-6): DSGVTQTPKHLITATGQRVTLRCSPRSGDLSVYWYQQSLDQGLQFLIQYYNGEERAKGNILERFSAQQFPDLHSELNLSSLELGDSALYFCASSGGGVNSPLHFGNGTRLTVT.

The J gene is TRBJ2-5, the V gene TRBV7-2; 8 nucleotides line up with TRBD2. Trimming took 6 bases from V and 1 from J; bases not matched to a gene: 4. The CDR3 has 14 residues. Germline V gives CDR1 SGHTA, CDR2 FQGNSA. CDR3 protein: CASRVTSGQETQYF. The CDR3 nucleotides are TGTGCCAGCAGAGTTACTAGCGGCCAAGAGACCCAGTACTTC.

This chain connects TRBV28 to TRBJ1-1; D is unresolved. The CDR3 covers 13 residues. Germline CDR1 reads MDHEN; CDR2 reads SYDVKM. V lost 6 bases and J lost 4, with 12 bases in between. The CDR3 loop reads CASRPEGTTEAFF. DNA for the CDR3: TGTGCCAGCAGGCCCGAGGGTACCACTGAAGCTTTCTTT.

This rearrangement joins TRBV21-1 to TRBJ2-3; the D call TRBD1 from the table was never checked on the DNA. TRBV21-1 is given as a pseudogene. The length of the CDR3 is 17 residues. CDR3 sequence (DNA): TGTGCCAGCAGCAAAGCGGCAGGCCAAACTAGCACAGATACGCAGTATTTT. It codes for CASSKAAGQTSTDTQYF.

A single count supports this clone. The chain combines TRBV5-4 with TRBJ1-1; TRBD1 agrees at 9 bases. V dropped 4 bases and J dropped 0; count of bases not matched to a gene: 4. Germline V gene lookup returns CDR1 SGHNT and CDR2 YYREEE (reference sequence). CDR3 length equals 15 residues. The DNA of the CDR3 is TGTGCCAGCAGCCGGGACAGGGTCCTGAACACTGAAGCTTTCTTT. This encodes CASSRDRVLNTEAFF.

Regarding this clone: The sample holds other DNA sequences that translate to the same CDR3. This chain connects TRBV6-6 to TRBJ1-2; 8 nucleotides align to TRBD1. V lost 4 bases and J lost 4; bases outside the gene matches: 5. In germline, CDR1 is MNHNY, CDR2 SVGAGI (reference sequence). The CDR3 is made up of 14 amino acids. CDR3 residues: CASSSQGDGYGYTF. Written as DNA, the CDR3 is TGTGCCAGCAGTTCACAGGGGGATGGCTATGGCTACACCTTC.

The V call is TRBV15, the J call TRBJ2-2; perhaps TRBD2 as D (6 bases). This CDR3 contains 16 residues. The germline V and J ends were trimmed by 5 bases and 4 bases, with 17 bases remaining between them. Germline V gene data show CDR1 as LNHNV and CDR2 as YYDKDF (reference sequence). CDR3 DNA sequence: TGTGCCACCAGCCCGGGGCTCGGGGGAGGCACCGGGGAGCTGTTTTTT. Translated, it gives CATSPGLGGGTGELFF. Looking up the rest from reference TRBV15 and TRBJ2-2 gives the full variable domain: DAMVIQNPRYQVTQFGKPVTLSCSQTLNHNVMYWYQQKSSQAPKLLFHYYDKDFNNEADTPDNFQSRRPNTSFCFLDIRSPGLGDTAMYLCATSPGLGGGTGELFFGEGSRLTVL.

The CDR3 coding sequence is TGTGCCAGCAGGGCGACAGTCCAAGAGACCCAGTACTTC. This translates into CASRATVQETQYF. V is TRBV6-5 and J is TRBJ2-5; D might be TRBD1 (5 bases). V dropped 6 bases and J dropped 1 base, with 9 bases sitting between them. The germline V gene encodes CDR1 MNHEY and CDR2 SVGAGI. The CDR3 sequence is 13 residues long.

The rearrangement joins TRBV4-2 to TRBJ2-7; 7 positions match TRBD1. The CDR3 has 15 amino acids. With 0 bases clipped from V and 3 bases from J, the junction kept 5 bases outside the gene matches. Germline V gives CDR1 LGHNA, CDR2 YNFKEQ. CDR3 DNA: TGTGCCAGCAGCCAAGACCTCGGGACAGACTACGAGCAGTACGTC. This gives the protein CASSQDLGTDYEQYV.

The V and J genes are TRBV3-1 (or the pseudogene TRBV3-2) and TRBJ1-2, with D possibly TRBD1 on 6 matching bases. Germline V CDR1 and CDR2: LGHDT, YNNKEL (reference sequence). This CDR3 is built from 14 residues. V dropped 3 bases and J dropped 8 bases, with 16 bases sitting between them. As DNA, the CDR3 is TGTGCCAGCAGCCAGTACAGGGCCTCTGGGGGCTACACCTTC. As protein: CASSQYRASGGYTF.

The chain recombines TRBV3-1 (or the pseudogene TRBV3-2) with TRBJ2-7, with 9 positions matching TRBD2. The CDR3 runs 15 residues. V was pared by 1 base and J by 3 bases, with 4 bases of the junction left unmatched. Germline V lookup: CDR1 LGHDT, CDR2 YNNKEL (reference sequence). The DNA for the CDR3 is TGTGCCAGCAGCCAAGTTAGCGGGGGTATCTACGAGCAGTACTTC. Amino acid sequence: CASSQVSGGIYEQYF.

The rearrangement uses TRBV4-1 and TRBJ2-1, with TRBD2 matching over 10 bases. CDR1 MGHRA and CDR2 YSYEKL come from the germline V gene. J gave up 10 bases and V 0 bases, and 15 bases lay outside the gene matches. The CDR3 contains 18 residues. CDR3 DNA: TGCGCCAGCAGCCAAGAAGGCTTCTTAGCGGGAGGATCAAGGGAGCAGTTCTTC. Protein: CASSQEGFLAGGSREQFF.

This CDR3 is CASSLDRGGSPLHF. The CDR3 DNA is TGTGCCAGCAGCTTAGACAGGGGCGGTTCACCCCTCCACTTT. The chain recombines TRBV7-2 with TRBJ1-6; TRBD1 aligns across 7 bases. The germline CDR1 and CDR2 sequences are SGHTA and FQGNSA. The CDR3 is 14 residues long. Trimming removed 1 base from V and 9 bases from J; junction bases left unmatched: 3.

The CDR3 is CASSLGTGGNTIYF. The CDR3 coding sequence is TGTGCCAGCAGCTTAGGAACAGGGGGCAACACCATATATTTT. The gene calls are TRBV7-9 and TRBJ1-3, with TRBD1 matching 9 bases. Looked up from germline, CDR1 is SEHNR and CDR2 is FQNEAQ (reference sequence). V dropped 1 base and J dropped 7; count of bases not matched to a gene: 2. The CDR3 consists of 14 residues.

The chain's CDR3 is CASSIELSEAFF. Here the CDR3 DNA reads TGTGCCAGCAGCATCGAACTCTCGGAAGCTTTCTTT. The rearrangement joins TRBV5-8 to TRBJ1-1; no clear D. Germline values: CDR1 SGHTS, CDR2 YDEGEE. V shed 4 bases and J shed 8 bases, with 12 bases lying between them. The CDR3 extends over 12 amino acids.

The CDR3 bases are TGTGCCAGCAGCGTAGCCCCTGTAGATACGCAGTATTTT. Translation gives CASSVAPVDTQYF. The rearrangement joins TRBV9 to TRBJ2-3, with D hard to call. CDR3 size: 13 residues. Germline V CDR1 and CDR2: SGDLS, YYNGEE. V lost 0 bases, J lost 5 bases, and 7 bases lay in between.

This chain connects TRBV3-1 (or the pseudogene TRBV3-2) to TRBJ2-5, with D hard to call. V was shortened by 3 bases and J by 4 bases, with 6 bases between the two germline ends. The CDR3 is 12 amino acids. CDR1 is LGHDT, CDR2 YNNKEL, per germline (reference sequence). The DNA for the CDR3 is TGTGCCAGCAGCCATAGTGGAGAGACCCAGTACTTC. Translated, it gives CASSHSGETQYF.

The gene calls are TRBV5-1 and TRBJ2-7, with 12 bases lining up with TRBD1. This CDR3 comprises 16 residues. The V segment lost 0 bases and the J segment 5 bases; nucleotides outside the gene matches: 6. CDR1 and CDR2 from the germline V gene are SGHRS and YFSETQ. The CDR3: CASSLDRDRGHDEQYF. CDR3 in DNA: TGCGCCAGCAGCTTGGACCGGGACAGGGGGCACGACGAGCAGTACTTC.

This clone has just one count. The gene calls are TRBV7-9 and TRBJ1-1; 8 nucleotides line up with TRBD1. This CDR3 contains 14 residues. Unmatched junction bases numbered 1, after V lost 0 bases and J lost 4 bases. CDR1 and CDR2 (germline): SEHNR, FQNEAQ (reference sequence). CDR3 nucleotide sequence: TGTGCCAGCAGCTTAGCCAGGGGGCGCACTGAAGCTTTCTTT. Translated, it gives CASSLARGRTEAFF.